Sequencing of this TCR beta chain was carried out in a study of T cells in Graves' hyperthyroidism and ophthalmopathy. Overall study context: Peripheral blood was obtained at initial diagnosis, preceding any treatment.

This clonotype occurred many times. Antigen specificity is unknown. Amplification of TCR beta CDR3 regions used RNA as the template. HTBI primers were the set used in a first-round RT-PCR of the TCR CDR3. TCRdb itself ran the multiplex PCR reads through MiXCR, one entry per CDR3 protein. This table holds about 420,000 distinct CDR3 sequences, approximately 14% found once. Trimming at V came to 6 bases and at J to 3 bases, leaving 11 bases not matched to a gene. CDR1 is MNHNS and CDR2 is SASEGT in the germline V gene. This CDR3 is 16 amino acids long. Study observations and caveats: From stable hyperthyroidism, ophthalmopathy was set apart by a 13 V-J model.

Sequencing used blood. The source of this sequence is a young woman with Graves' hyperthyroidism. The chain recombines TRBV6-1 with TRBJ1-2; 9 bases agree with TRBD1. The CDR3 nucleotides are TGTGCCAGCAGAATCGACGGGACAGGGATCCACTATGGCTACACCTTC. Amino acids: CASRIDGTGIHYGYTF.